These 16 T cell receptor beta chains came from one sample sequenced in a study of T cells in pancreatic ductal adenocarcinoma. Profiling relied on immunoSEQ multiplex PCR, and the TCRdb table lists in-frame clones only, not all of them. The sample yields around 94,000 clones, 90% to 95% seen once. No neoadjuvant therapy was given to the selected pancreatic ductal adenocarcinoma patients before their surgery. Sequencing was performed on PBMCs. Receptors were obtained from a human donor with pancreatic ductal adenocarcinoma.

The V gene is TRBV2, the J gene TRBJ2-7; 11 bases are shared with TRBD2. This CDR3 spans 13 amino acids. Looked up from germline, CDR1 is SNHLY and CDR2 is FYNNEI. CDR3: CASSELPGLAEGV. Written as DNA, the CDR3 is TGTGCCAGCAGTGAACTTCCGGGACTAGCGGAAGGGGTC.

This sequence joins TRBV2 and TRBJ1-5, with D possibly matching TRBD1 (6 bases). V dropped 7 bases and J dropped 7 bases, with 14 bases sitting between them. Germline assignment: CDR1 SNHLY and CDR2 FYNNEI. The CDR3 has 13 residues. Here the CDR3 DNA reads TGTGCCAGCACTACAGGGATTTGGCAGCCCCAGCATTTT. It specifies CASTTGIWQPQHF. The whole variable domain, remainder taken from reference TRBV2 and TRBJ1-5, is EPEVTQTPSHQVTQMGQEVILRCVPISNHLYFYWYRQILGQKVEFLVSFYNNEISEKSEIFDDQFSVERPDGSNFTLKIRSTKLEDSAMYFCASTTGIWQPQHFGDGTRLSIL.

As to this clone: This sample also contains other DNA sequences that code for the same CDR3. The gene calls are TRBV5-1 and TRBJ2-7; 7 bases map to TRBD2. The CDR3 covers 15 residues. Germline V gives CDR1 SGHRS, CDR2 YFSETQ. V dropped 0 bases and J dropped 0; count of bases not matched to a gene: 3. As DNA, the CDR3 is TGCGCCAGCAGCTTGGCCCGGGACTACTCCTACGAGCAGTACTTC. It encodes CASSLARDYSYEQYF.

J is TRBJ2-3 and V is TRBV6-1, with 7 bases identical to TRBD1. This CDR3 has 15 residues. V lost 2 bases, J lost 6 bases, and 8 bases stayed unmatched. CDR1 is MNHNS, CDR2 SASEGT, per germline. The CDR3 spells CASSESVTGWDTQYF. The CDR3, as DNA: TGTGCCAGCAGTGAATCGGTGACAGGGTGGGATACGCAGTATTTT.

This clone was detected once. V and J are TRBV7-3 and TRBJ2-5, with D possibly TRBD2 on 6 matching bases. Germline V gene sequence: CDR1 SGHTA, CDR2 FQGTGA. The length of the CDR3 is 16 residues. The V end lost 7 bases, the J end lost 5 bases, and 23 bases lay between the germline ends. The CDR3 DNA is TGTGCCAGCATCAAGGCTAGTAGTAGCGGTCGGGAGACCCAGTACTTC. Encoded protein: CASIKASSSGRETQYF.

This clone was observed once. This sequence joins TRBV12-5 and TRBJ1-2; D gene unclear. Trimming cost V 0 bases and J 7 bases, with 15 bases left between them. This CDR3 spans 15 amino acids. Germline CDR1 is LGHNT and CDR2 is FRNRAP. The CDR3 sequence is CASGLVLNTVRGYTF. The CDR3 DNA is TGTGCTAGTGGTTTGGTACTAAACACGGTGCGTGGCTACACCTTC.

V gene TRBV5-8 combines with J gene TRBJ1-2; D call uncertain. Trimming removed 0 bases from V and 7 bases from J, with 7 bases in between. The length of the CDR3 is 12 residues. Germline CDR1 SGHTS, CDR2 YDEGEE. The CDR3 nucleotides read TGTGCCAGCAGCTTGGCTGGAGGTGGCTACACCTTC. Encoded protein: CASSLAGGGYTF.

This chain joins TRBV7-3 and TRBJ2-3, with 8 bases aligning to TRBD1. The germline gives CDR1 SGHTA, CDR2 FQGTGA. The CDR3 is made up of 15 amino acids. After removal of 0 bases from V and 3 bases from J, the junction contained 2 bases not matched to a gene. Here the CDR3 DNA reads TGTGCCAGCAGCTTAACTGGACAGGGTACAGATACGCAGTATTTT. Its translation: CASSLTGQGTDTQYF.

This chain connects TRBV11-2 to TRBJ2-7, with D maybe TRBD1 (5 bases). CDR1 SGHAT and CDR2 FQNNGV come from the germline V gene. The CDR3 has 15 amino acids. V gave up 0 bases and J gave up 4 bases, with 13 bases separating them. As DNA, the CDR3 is TGTGCCAGCAGCTTAGAGGGCAGGGTTGAGTACGAGCAGTACTTC. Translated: CASSLEGRVEYEQYF.

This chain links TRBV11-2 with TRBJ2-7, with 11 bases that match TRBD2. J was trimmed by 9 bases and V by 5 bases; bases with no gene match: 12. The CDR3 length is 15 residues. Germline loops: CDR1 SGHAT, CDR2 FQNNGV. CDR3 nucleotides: TGTGCCAGCAGCCTCGGACTAGCGGGTGCCGGGAGGCAGTACTTC. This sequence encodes CASSLGLAGAGRQYF.

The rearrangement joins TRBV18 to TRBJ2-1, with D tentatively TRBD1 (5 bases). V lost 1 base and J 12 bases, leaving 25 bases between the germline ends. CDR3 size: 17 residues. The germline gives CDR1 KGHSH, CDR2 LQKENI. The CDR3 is CASSPRESTGTMSTQFF. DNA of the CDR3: TGTGCCAGCTCACCACGAGAGTCCACAGGTACAATGAGCACGCAGTTCTTC.

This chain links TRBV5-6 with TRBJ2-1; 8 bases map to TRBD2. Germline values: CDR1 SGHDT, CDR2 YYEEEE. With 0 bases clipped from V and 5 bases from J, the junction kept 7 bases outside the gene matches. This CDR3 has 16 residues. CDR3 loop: CASSLGLAGPHNEQFF. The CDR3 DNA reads TGTGCCAGCAGCTTGGGATTAGCGGGACCCCACAATGAGCAGTTCTTC.

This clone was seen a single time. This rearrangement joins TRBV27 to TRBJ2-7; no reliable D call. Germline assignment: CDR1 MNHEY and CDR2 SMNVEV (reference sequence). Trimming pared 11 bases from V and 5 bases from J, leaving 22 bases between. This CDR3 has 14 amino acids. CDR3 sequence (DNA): TGTGCCTCCTTAAGTTTGCGGTTCCGGGACGAGCAGTACTTC. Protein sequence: CASLSLRFRDEQYF.

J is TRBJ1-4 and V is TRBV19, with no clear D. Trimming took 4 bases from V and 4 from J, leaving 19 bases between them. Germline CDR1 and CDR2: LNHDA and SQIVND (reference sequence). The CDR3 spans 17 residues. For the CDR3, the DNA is TGTGCCAGTAGTACGTTGGGGAGTGGCGGGAGTAATGAAAAACTGTTTTTT. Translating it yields CASSTLGSGGSNEKLFF.

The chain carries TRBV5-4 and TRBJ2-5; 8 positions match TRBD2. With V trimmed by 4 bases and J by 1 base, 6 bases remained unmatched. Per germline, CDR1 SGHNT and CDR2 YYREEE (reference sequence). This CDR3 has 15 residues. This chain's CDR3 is CASSRGGHLQETQYF. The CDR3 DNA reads TGTGCCAGCAGCCGGGGGGGGCACCTCCAAGAGACCCAGTACTTC.

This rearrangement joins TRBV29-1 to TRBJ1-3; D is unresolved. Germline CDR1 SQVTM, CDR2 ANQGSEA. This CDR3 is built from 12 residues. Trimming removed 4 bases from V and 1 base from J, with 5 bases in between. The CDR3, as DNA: TGCAGCGTTGCCCGGTCTGGAAACACCATATATTTT. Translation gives CSVARSGNTIYF. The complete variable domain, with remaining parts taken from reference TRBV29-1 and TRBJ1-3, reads SAVISQKPSRDICQRGTSLTIQCQVDSQVTMMFWYRQQPGQSLTLIATANQGSEATYESGFVIDKFPISRPNLTFSTLTVSNMSPEDSSIYLCSVARSGNTIYFGEGSWLTVV.